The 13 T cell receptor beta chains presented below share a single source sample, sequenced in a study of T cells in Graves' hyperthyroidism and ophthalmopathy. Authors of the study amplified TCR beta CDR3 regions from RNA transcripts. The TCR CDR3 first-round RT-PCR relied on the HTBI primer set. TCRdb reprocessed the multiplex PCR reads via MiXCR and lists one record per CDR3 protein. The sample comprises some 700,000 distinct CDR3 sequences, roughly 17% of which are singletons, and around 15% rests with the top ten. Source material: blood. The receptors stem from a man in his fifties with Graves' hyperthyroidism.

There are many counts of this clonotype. The CDR3 coding sequence is TGTGCCAGCAGCCAAGATACAGCAGCTTTCTTT. Its translation: CASSQDTAAFF. The chain is built from TRBV14 and TRBJ1-1, with D hard to call. The germline CDR1 and CDR2 sequences are SGHDN and FVKESK. The V gene lost 0 bases and the J gene lost 10 bases, with 6 bases spanning the gap. This CDR3 has 11 amino acids. Combining the CDR3 with reference TRBV14 and TRBJ1-1 gives the whole variable domain EAGVTQFPSHSVIEKGQTVTLRCDPISGHDNLYWYRRVMGKEIKFLLHFVKESKQDESGMPNNRFLAERTGGTYSTLKVQPAELEDSGVYFCASSQDTAAFFGQGTRLTVV.

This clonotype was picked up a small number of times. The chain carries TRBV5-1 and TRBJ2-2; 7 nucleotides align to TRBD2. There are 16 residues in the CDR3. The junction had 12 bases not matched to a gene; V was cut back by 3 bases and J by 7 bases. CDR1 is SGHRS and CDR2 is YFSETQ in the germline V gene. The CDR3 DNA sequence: TGCGCCAGCAGCTCATCGACTAGCCCGGAAAGCGGGGAGCTGTTTTTT. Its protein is CASSSSTSPESGELFF.

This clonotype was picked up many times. CDR3 in amino acids: CASSYIPLSSYNEQFF. Here the CDR3 DNA reads TGTGCCAGCAGCTATATACCTCTAAGCTCCTACAATGAGCAGTTCTTC. The rearrangement joins TRBV13 to TRBJ2-1; the D is unclear. Germline CDR1 and CDR2: PRHDT and FYEKMQ (reference sequence). The CDR3 contains 16 residues. Trimming removed 4 bases from V and 0 bases from J, with 13 bases in between. The variable domain in full, with the rest retrieved from reference TRBV13 and TRBJ2-1, is AAGVIQSPRHLIKEKRETATLKCYPIPRHDTVYWYQQGPGQDPQFLISFYEKMQSDKGSIPDRFSAQQFSDYHSELNMSSLELGDSALYFCASSYIPLSSYNEQFFGPGTRLTVL.

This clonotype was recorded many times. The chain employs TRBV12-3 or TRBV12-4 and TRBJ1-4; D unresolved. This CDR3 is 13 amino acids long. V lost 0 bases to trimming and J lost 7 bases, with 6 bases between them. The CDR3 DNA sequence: TGTGCCAGCAGTTTAGCGCTAACTGAAAAACTGTTTTTT. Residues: CASSLALTEKLFF.

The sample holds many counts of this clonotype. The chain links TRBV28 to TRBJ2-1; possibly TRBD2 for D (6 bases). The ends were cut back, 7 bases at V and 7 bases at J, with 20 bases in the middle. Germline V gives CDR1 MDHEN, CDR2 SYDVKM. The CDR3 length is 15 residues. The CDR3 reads CASNTGGAGGNEQFF. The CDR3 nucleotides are TGTGCCAGCAACACCGGCGGCGCAGGAGGGAATGAGCAGTTCTTC.

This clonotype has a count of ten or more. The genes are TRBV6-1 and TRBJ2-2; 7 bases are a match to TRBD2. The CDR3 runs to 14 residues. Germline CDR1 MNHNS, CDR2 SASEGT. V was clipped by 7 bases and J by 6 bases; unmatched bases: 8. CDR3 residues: CASKRGPNAGELFF. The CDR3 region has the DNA TGTGCCAGCAAGCGGGGCCCGAATGCCGGGGAGCTGTTTTTT.

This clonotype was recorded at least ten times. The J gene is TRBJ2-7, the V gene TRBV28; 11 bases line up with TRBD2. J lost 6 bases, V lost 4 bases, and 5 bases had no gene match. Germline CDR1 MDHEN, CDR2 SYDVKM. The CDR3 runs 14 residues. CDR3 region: CASSSSGRFPEQYF. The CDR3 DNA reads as TGTGCCAGCAGTTCTAGCGGGAGGTTTCCCGAGCAGTACTTC.

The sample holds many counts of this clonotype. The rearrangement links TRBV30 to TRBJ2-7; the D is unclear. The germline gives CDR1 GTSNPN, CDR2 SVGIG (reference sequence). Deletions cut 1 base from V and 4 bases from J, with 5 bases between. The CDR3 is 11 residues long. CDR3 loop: CAWSAQYEQYF. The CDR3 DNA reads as TGTGCCTGGAGTGCCCAATACGAGCAGTACTTC. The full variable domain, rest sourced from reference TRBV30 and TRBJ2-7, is SQTIHQWPATLVQPVGSPLSLECTVEGTSNPNLYWYRQAAGRGLQLLFYSVGIGQISSEVPQNLSASRPQDRQFILSSKKLLLSDSGFYLCAWSAQYEQYFGPGTRLTVT.

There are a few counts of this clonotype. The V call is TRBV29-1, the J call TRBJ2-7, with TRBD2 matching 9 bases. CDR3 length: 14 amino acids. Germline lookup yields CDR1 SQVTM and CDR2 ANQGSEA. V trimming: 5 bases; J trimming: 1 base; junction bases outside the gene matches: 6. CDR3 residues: CSVQVTSGSYEQYF. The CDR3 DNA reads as TGCAGCGTTCAAGTAACTAGCGGGTCCTACGAGCAGTACTTC.

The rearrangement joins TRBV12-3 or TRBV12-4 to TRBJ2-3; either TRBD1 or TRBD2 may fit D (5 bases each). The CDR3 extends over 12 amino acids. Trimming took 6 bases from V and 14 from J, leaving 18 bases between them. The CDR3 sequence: CASRGTNPGRYF. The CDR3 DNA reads TGTGCCAGCAGAGGAACTAACCCGGGACGGTATTTT.

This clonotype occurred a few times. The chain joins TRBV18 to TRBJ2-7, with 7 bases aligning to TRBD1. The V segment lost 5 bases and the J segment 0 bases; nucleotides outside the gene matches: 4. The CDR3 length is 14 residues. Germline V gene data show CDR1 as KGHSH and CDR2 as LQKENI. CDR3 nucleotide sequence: TGTGCCAGCTCAACTGACAGGGCCTCCTACGAGCAGTACTTC. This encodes CASSTDRASYEQYF.

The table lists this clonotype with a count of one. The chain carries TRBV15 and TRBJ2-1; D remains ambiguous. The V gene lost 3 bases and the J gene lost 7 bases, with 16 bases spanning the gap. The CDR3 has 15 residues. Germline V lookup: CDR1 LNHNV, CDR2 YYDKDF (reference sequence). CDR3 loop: CATSSRAEARNEQFF. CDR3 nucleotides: TGTGCCACCAGCAGTCGGGCAGAAGCCAGGAATGAGCAGTTCTTC.

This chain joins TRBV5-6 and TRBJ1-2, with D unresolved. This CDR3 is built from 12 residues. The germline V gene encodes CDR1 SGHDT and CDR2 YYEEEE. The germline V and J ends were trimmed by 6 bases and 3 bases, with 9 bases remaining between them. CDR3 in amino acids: CASKWADYGYTF. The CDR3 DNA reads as TGTGCCAGCAAATGGGCTGACTATGGCTACACCTTC.